The 30 T cell receptor beta chains presented below share a single source sample, sequenced in a study of T cell clusters in autoimmune cytopenias. One tube held mixed TRB-A and TRB-B primer pools for touch-down PCR. No DNA is given; TCRdb re-called the multiplex PCR reads and lists each CDR3 protein once. The sample has 3,500 to 4,000 distinct CDR3 sequences. About 37,500 genome equivalents of blood DNA were amplified for TRB. These same records also appear under a second study, on T cell repertoires in aging, cancer and after chemotherapy.

Sample: peripheral blood. These receptors came from a human donor in good health.

V usage is TRBV20-1 and J usage is TRBJ2-1. The CDR3 totals 15 residues. CDR1 DFQATT and CDR2 SNEGSKA come from the germline V gene (reference sequence). The CDR3 sequence: CSAPHPTLSYNEQFF.

This chain joins TRBV5-5 and TRBJ2-5; lacking DNA, the TRBD1 call made by TCRdb goes unchecked. This CDR3 is 17 amino acids long. Looked up from germline, CDR1 is SGHKS and CDR2 is YYEKEE (reference sequence). The CDR3 sequence is CASSLAGRGRVQETQYF.

The CDR3 loop is CASSQDMGGTVNYGYTF. The rearrangement uses TRBV5-4 and TRBJ1-2. The CDR3 sequence is 17 residues long. The germline gives CDR1 SGHNT, CDR2 YYREEE (reference sequence). The full variable domain, rest sourced from reference TRBV5-4 and TRBJ1-2, is ETGVTQSPTHLIKTRGQQVTLRCSSQSGHNTVSWYQQALGQGPQFIFQYYREEENGRGNFPPRFSGLQFPNYSSELNVNALELDDSALYLCASSQDMGGTVNYGYTFGSGTRLTVV.

This chain links TRBV6-4 with TRBJ2-1; there is no DNA to check the TCRdb D call of TRBD2. There are 16 residues in the CDR3. In germline, CDR1 is MRHNA, CDR2 SNTAGT. The CDR3: CASSDLAGGSYNEQFF.

This clonotype is labeled medium-sized (0.01 to 0.1%) based on frequency. The V and J genes are TRBV6-2 or TRBV6-3 and TRBJ2-7; there is no DNA to check the TCRdb D call of TRBD1. From germline, CDR1 is MNHEY and CDR2 SVGEGT. The CDR3 sequence is 14 residues long. The chain's CDR3 is CASSYETGSYEQYF.

V usage is TRBV5-1 and J usage is TRBJ2-1; TCRdb's D gene call, TRBD1, goes unchecked for lack of DNA. CDR3 length: 15 residues. In germline, CDR1 is SGHRS, CDR2 YFSETQ. The CDR3 loop reads CASSRNQGYYNEQFF.

Its frequency marks this clonotype as medium-sized. This chain links TRBV29-1 with TRBJ2-3; TCRdb picks TRBD1, but there is no DNA to check that call. The CDR3 totals 12 residues. CDR1 SQVTM and CDR2 ANQGSEA come from the germline V gene. CDR3 loop: CSAGSGADTQYF.

This clonotype registers medium-sized by frequency. V is TRBV6-1 and J is TRBJ1-6; TCRdb indicates TRBD1, and absent DNA this call remains unverified. Germline CDR1 reads MNHNS; CDR2 reads SASEGT. The CDR3 length is 14 residues. The chain's CDR3 is CASSGAGESSPLHF.

This clonotype ranks as medium-sized in terms of frequency. The chain employs TRBV19 and TRBJ1-6; TCRdb returns TRBD1, unconfirmable since there is no DNA. The CDR3 is 15 residues long. CDR1 and CDR2 from the germline V gene are LNHDA and SQIVND (reference sequence). CDR3 region: CASTPDRGHNSPLHF.

The chain joins TRBV12-3 or TRBV12-4 to TRBJ2-1; absent DNA, TCRdb's TRBD1 call cannot be checked. The CDR3 consists of 16 residues. This CDR3 reads CASSLRGGQGDNEQFF.

The chain is built from TRBV28 and TRBJ1-5. This CDR3 spans 14 amino acids. CDR1 and CDR2 from the germline V gene are MDHEN and SYDVKM. CDR3: CASSSAGDNQPQHF.

This clonotype is called medium-sized (0.01 to 0.1%) based on its frequency. V gene TRBV29-1 combines with J gene TRBJ1-1. The V gene's germline CDR1 is SQVTM and CDR2 ANQGSEA. The CDR3 contains 12 residues. The CDR3 loop reads CSAGRQNTEAFF. Based on the CDR3 plus reference TRBV29-1 and TRBJ1-1, the full variable domain is SAVISQKPSRDICQRGTSLTIQCQVDSQVTMMFWYRQQPGQSLTLIATANQGSEATYESGFVIDKFPISRPNLTFSTLTVSNMSPEDSSIYLCSAGRQNTEAFFGQGTRLTVV.

The chain employs TRBV30 and TRBJ2-7; TCRdb reports TRBD1, a call that lacks DNA to check it against. Germline lookup yields CDR1 GTSNPN and CDR2 SVGIG (reference sequence). There are 15 residues in the CDR3. The CDR3 sequence: CAWYPRDRGAYEQYF.

The chain recombines TRBV11-2 with TRBJ2-3; TCRdb returns TRBD2, unconfirmable since there is no DNA. Germline CDR1 reads SGHAT; CDR2 reads FQNNGV. The CDR3 spans 16 residues. The CDR3 sequence is CASSLLASGNTDTQYF.

The rearrangement links TRBV6-6 to TRBJ2-5; TCRdb's assignment of TRBD2 cannot be checked, as there is no DNA. CDR1 and CDR2 from the germline V gene are MNHNY and SVGAGI (reference sequence). The CDR3 contains 16 residues. CDR3 sequence reads: CASSSPRVVRQETQYF.

This clonotype is deemed medium-sized by its frequency. The J gene is TRBJ2-7, the V gene TRBV7-6; TCRdb outputs TRBD1, but without DNA this stays unchecked. CDR3 length: 13 residues. CDR1 and CDR2 (germline): SGHVS, FNYEAQ. The CDR3 here is CASSLQGEYEQYF.

The chain combines TRBV6-2 or TRBV6-3 with TRBJ2-1. There are 12 residues in the CDR3. Germline CDR1 and CDR2: MNHEY and SVGEGT. The CDR3 spells CASSYPDNEQFF.

Its frequency marks this clonotype as medium-sized. This chain connects TRBV6-1 to TRBJ2-7; TCRdb's assignment of TRBD2 cannot be checked, as there is no DNA. CDR3 length: 15 amino acids. Germline-derived CDR1 and CDR2 are MNHNS and SASEGT. CDR3 in amino acids: CASREPGLVPHEQYF.

V is TRBV6-4 and J is TRBJ1-4. The CDR3 is 13 residues long. Germline CDR1 and CDR2: MRHNA and SNTAGT. CDR3 residues: CASKTSRDEKLFF.

V gene TRBV7-2 combines with J gene TRBJ1-2. Germline values: CDR1 SGHTA, CDR2 FQGNSA. The CDR3 contains 13 residues. The CDR3 sequence: CASSLAAELGYTF.

The J gene is TRBJ2-5, the V gene TRBV2; TCRdb proposes TRBD1, but this gene call is untestable without DNA. Looked up from germline, CDR1 is SNHLY and CDR2 is FYNNEI. The CDR3 runs 14 residues. CDR3 sequence reads: CASKGGTGWETQYF.

This rearrangement joins TRBV28 to TRBJ2-4; TCRdb reports TRBD2, a call that lacks DNA to check it against. Germline V CDR1 and CDR2: MDHEN, SYDVKM. This CDR3 has 14 residues. CDR3: CASRSGTGKNIQYF.

J is TRBJ1-1 and V is TRBV6-5; the D call of TRBD1 rests on TCRdb alone, since no DNA is present to check it. The CDR3 spans 14 residues. Germline CDR1 and CDR2: MNHEY and SVGAGI. The CDR3 spells CASSENLGGTEAFF.

V and J are TRBV12-3 or TRBV12-4 and TRBJ2-1; TCRdb calls TRBD2, which cannot be checked without DNA. The CDR3 has 16 amino acids. The CDR3 is CASSSGTSGGAGEQFF.

This chain connects TRBV7-2 to TRBJ1-3; TCRdb's D call, TRBD1, is unchecked because there is no DNA. CDR3 length: 17 residues. Germline assignment: CDR1 SGHTA and CDR2 FQGNSA. This CDR3 reads CASSSEVIGASGNTIYF.

According to its frequency, this clonotype is medium-sized. The rearrangement joins TRBV18 to TRBJ2-7; TCRdb's D call, TRBD2, is unchecked because there is no DNA. The CDR3 is 14 residues long. CDR1 is KGHSH, CDR2 LQKENI, per germline. CDR3 protein: CASSVGAQTYEQYF.

This clonotype registers medium-sized by frequency. The rearrangement links TRBV19 to TRBJ1-1; TCRdb's assignment of TRBD1 cannot be checked, as there is no DNA. Germline-derived CDR1 and CDR2 are LNHDA and SQIVND (reference sequence). The CDR3 totals 14 residues. The CDR3 protein is CASSSWTVNTEAFF.

The rearrangement uses TRBV6-4 and TRBJ2-3; as DNA is missing, the TRBD2 call by TCRdb cannot be tested. CDR3 length: 16 amino acids. Germline V lookup: CDR1 MRHNA, CDR2 SNTAGT. CDR3 protein: CASSPAGPPGTDTQYF.

The rearrangement joins TRBV4-3 to TRBJ1-6. Germline V lookup: CDR1 LGHNA, CDR2 YSLEER. The CDR3 is made up of 19 amino acids. The CDR3 spells CASSQESYGGVSYNSPLHF.

According to its frequency, this clonotype is medium-sized. V and J are TRBV12-3 or TRBV12-4 and TRBJ2-3. The CDR3 spans 12 residues. This CDR3 is CASSSSTDTQYF.